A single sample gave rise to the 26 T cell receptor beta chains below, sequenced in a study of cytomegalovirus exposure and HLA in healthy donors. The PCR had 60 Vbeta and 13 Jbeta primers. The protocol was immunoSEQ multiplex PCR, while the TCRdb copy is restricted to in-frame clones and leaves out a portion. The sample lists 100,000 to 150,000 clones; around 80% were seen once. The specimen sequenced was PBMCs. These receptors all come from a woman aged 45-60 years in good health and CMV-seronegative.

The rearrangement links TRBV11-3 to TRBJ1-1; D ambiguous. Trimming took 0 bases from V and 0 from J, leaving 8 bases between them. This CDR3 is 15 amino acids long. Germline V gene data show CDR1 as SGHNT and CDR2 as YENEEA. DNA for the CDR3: TGTGCCAGCAGCTTAGATCCCTCGGTGAACACTGAAGCTTTCTTT. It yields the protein CASSLDPSVNTEAFF.

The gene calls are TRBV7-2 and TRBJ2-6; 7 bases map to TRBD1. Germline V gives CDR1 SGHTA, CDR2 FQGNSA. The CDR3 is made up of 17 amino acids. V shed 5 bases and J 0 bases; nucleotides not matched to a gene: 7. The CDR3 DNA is TGTGCCAGCAGCCACAGGGGCGTTAACTCTGGGGCCAACGTCCTGACTTTC. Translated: CASSHRGVNSGANVLTF.

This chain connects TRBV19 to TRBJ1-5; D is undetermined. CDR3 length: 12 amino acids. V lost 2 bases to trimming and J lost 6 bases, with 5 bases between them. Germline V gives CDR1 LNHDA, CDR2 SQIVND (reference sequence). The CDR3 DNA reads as TGTGCCAGTAGTATATCAGGTCAGCCCCAGCATTTT. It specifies CASSISGQPQHF.

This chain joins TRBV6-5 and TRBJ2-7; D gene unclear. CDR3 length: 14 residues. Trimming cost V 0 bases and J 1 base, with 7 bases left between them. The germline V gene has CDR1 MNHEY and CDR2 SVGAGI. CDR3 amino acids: CASSYSRASYEQYF. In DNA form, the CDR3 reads TGTGCCAGCAGTTACTCCCGAGCATCCTACGAGCAGTACTTC.

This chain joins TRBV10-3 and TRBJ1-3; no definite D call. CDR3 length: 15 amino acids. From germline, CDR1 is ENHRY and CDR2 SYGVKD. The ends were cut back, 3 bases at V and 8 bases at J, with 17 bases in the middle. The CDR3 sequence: CAISDREKGRDTIYF. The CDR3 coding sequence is TGTGCCATCAGTGATCGGGAGAAAGGGAGGGACACCATATATTTT.

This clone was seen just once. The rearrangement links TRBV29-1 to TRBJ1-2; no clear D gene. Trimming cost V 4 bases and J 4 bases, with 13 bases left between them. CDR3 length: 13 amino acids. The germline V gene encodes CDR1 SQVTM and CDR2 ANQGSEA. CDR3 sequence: CSVGQVSGYGYTF. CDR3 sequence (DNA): TGCAGCGTTGGGCAGGTCTCCGGCTATGGCTACACCTTC. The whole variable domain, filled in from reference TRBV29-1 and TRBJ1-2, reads SAVISQKPSRDICQRGTSLTIQCQVDSQVTMMFWYRQQPGQSLTLIATANQGSEATYESGFVIDKFPISRPNLTFSTLTVSNMSPEDSSIYLCSVGQVSGYGYTFGSGTRLTVV.

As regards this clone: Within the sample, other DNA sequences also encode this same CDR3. The CDR3 here is CSVHGTSRADTQYF. CDR3 coding DNA: TGCAGCGTACACGGGACTAGCAGGGCAGATACGCAGTATTTT. The chain couples TRBV29-1 to TRBJ2-3; TRBD2 agrees at 9 bases. The germline CDR1 and CDR2 sequences are SQVTM and ANQGSEA. Trimming removed 6 bases from V and 4 bases from J; junction bases left unmatched: 8. The CDR3 runs to 14 residues.

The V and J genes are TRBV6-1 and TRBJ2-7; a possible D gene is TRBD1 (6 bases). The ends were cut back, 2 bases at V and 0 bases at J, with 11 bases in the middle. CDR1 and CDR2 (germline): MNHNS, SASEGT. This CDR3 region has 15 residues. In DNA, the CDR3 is TGTGCCAGCAGTGAACCACAGGGACACTCCTACGAGCAGTACGTC. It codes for CASSEPQGHSYEQYV.

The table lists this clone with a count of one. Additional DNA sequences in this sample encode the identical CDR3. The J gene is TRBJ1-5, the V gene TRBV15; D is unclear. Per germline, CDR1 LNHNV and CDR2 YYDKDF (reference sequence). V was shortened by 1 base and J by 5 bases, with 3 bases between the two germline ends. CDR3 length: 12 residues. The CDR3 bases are TGTGCCACCAGCAGAGCAGATCAGCCCCAGCATTTT. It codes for CATSRADQPQHF.

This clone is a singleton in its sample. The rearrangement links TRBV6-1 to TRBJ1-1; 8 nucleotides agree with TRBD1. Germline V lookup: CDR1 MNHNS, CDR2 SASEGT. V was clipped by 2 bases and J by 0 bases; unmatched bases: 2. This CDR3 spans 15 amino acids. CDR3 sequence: CASSEWTGMNTEAFF. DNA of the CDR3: TGTGCCAGCAGTGAATGGACAGGGATGAACACTGAAGCTTTCTTT.

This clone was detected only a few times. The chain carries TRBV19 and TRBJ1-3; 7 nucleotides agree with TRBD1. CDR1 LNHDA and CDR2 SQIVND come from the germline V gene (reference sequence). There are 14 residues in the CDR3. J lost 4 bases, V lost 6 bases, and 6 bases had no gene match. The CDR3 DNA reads TGTGCCAGTAGCAAGGACAGGCTGGGAAACACCATATATTTT. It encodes CASSKDRLGNTIYF. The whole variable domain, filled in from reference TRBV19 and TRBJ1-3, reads DGGITQSPKYLFRKEGQNVTLSCEQNLNHDAMYWYRQDPGQGLRLIYYSQIVNDFQKGDIAEGYSVSREKKESFPLTVTSAQKNPTAFYLCASSKDRLGNTIYFGEGSWLTVV.

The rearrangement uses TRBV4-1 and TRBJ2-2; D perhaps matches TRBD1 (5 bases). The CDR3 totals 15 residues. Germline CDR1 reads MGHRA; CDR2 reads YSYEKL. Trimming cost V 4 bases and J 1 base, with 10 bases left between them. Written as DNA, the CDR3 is TGCGCCAGCAGCCCCTCTCAGGGGAACACCGGGGAGCTGTTTTTT. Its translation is CASSPSQGNTGELFF.

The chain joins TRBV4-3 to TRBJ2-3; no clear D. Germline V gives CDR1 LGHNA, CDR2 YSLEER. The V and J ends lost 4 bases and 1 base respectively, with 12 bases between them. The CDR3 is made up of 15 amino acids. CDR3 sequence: CASSPRQPGTDTQYF. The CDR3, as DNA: TGCGCCAGCAGCCCAAGACAACCCGGCACAGATACGCAGTATTTT.

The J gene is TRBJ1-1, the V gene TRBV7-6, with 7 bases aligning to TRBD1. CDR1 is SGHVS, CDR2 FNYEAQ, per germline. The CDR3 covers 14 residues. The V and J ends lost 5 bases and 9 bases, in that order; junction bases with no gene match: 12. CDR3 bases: TGTGCCAGCAGCCTGCCTCGACAGGGTAGGCAAGCTTTCTTT. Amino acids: CASSLPRQGRQAFF.

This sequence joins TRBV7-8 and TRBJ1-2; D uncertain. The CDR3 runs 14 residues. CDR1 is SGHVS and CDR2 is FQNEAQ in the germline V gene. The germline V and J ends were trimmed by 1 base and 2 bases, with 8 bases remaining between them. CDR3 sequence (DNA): TGTGCCAGCAGCTTAGATACAGTCAACTATGGCTACACCTTC. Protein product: CASSLDTVNYGYTF.

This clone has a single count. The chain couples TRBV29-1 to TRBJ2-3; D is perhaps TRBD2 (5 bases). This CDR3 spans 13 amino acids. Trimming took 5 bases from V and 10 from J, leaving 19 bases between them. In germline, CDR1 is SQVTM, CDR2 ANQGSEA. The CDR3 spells CSVPGPLGEAQYF. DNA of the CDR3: TGCAGCGTTCCCGGCCCCCTGGGAGAGGCGCAGTATTTT.

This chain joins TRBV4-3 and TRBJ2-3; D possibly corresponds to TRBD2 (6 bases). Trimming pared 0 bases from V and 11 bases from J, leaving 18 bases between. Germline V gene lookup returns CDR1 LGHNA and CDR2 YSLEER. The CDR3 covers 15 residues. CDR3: CASSQDQRSERVQYF. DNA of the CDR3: TGCGCCAGCAGCCAAGATCAGCGGTCGGAGCGGGTGCAGTATTTT.

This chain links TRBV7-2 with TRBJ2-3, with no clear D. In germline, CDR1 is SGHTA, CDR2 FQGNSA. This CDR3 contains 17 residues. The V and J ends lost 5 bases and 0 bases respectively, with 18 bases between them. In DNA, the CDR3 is TGTGCCAGCAGCAGCCCGGGTCCAGCTTCTAGCACAGATACGCAGTATTTT. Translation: CASSSPGPASSTDTQYF.

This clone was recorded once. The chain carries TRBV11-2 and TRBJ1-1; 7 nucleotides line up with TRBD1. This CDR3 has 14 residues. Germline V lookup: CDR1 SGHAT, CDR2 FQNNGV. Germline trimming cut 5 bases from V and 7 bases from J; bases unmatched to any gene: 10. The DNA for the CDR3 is TGTGCCAGCAGCATCGACACAGGGGTCATTGAAGCTTTCTTT. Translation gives CASSIDTGVIEAFF.

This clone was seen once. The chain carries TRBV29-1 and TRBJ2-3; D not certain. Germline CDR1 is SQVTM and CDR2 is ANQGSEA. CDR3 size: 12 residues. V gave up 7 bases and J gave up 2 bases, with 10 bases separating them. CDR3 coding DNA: TGCAGCGCCGACACATCCACAGATACGCAGTATTTT. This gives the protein CSADTSTDTQYF.

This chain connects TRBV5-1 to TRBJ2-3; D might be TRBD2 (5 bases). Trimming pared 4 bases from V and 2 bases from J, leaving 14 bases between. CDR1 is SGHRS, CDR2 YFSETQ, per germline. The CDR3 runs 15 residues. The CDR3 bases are TGCGCCAGCAGCGCCCAGTCGGGAAACACAGATACGCAGTATTTT. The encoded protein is CASSAQSGNTDTQYF.

In DNA, the CDR3 is TGTGCCAGTAGAGATCTAGCGGTCCAAGAGACCCAGTACTTC. Amino acid sequence: CASRDLAVQETQYF. The chain carries TRBV19 and TRBJ2-5; 7 nucleotides agree with TRBD2. The CDR3 is made up of 14 amino acids. With 6 bases clipped from V and 1 base from J, the junction kept 5 bases outside the gene matches. Germline V gene sequence: CDR1 LNHDA, CDR2 SQIVND (reference sequence).

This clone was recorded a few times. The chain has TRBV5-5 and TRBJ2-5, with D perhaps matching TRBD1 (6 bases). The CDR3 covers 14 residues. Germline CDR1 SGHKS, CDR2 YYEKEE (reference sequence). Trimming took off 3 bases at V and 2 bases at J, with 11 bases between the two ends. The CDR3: CASSSWTVQETQYF. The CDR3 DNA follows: TGTGCCAGCAGCTCCTGGACAGTTCAAGAGACCCAGTACTTC. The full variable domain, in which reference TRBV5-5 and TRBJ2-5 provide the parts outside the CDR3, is DAGVTQSPTHLIKTRGQQVTLRCSPISGHKSVSWYQQVLGQGPQFIFQYYEKEERGRGNFPDRFSARQFPNYSSELNVNALLLGDSALYLCASSSWTVQETQYFGPGTRLLVL.

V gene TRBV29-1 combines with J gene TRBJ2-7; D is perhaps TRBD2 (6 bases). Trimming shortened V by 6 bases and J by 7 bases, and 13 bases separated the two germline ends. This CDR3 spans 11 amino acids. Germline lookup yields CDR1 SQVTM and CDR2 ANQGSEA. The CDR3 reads CSVRRDWEQYF. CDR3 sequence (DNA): TGCAGCGTCCGCAGGGACTGGGAGCAGTACTTC.

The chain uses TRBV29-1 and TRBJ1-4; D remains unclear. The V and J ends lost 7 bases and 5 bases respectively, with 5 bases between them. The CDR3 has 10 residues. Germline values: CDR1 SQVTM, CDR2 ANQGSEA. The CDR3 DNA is TGCAGCGCGGAGAATGAAAAACTGTTTTTT. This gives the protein CSAENEKLFF.

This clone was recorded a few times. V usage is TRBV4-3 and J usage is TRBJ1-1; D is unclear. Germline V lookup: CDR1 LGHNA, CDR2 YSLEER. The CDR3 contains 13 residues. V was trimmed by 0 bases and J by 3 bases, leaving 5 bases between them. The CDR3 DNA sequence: TGCGCCAGCAGCCAAGACGGGTACACTGAAGCTTTCTTT. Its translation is CASSQDGYTEAFF.